These 20 T cell receptor beta chains share one sample of origin, sequenced in a study of blood T cell repertoires in COVID-19. Sequenced by immunoSEQ multiplex PCR; TCRdb stores in-frame clones only, minus some. This repertoire shows approximately 97,000 clones, around nine tenths found once; its top ten account for 3%. The sequenced sample consisted of peripheral blood. The receptors stem from a middle-aged man with active or convalescent COVID-19.

The genes are TRBV15 and TRBJ1-6; a possible D gene is TRBD1 (5 bases). The V gene's germline CDR1 is LNHNV and CDR2 YYDKDF (reference sequence). CDR3 length: 17 residues. Trimming shortened V by 1 base and J by 4 bases, and 14 bases separated the two germline ends. As DNA, the CDR3 is TGTGCCACCAGCAGAGCCCTCGACAGCTCTTATAATTCACCCCTCCACTTT. This gives the protein CATSRALDSSYNSPLHF.

V and J are TRBV5-4 and TRBJ2-3; TRBD1 aligns across 12 bases. CDR1 and CDR2 from the germline V gene are SGHNT and YYREEE (reference sequence). Unmatched junction bases numbered 11, after V lost 4 bases and J lost 2 bases. The CDR3 has 18 amino acids. The CDR3 nucleotides are TGTGCCAGCAGCATTCCGGGACAGGGGGCGGGTACCACAGATACGCAGTATTTT. It translates to CASSIPGQGAGTTDTQYF.

The chain joins TRBV7-2 to TRBJ2-1, with D possibly being TRBD2 (6 bases). From germline, CDR1 is SGHTA and CDR2 FQGNSA. The CDR3 sequence is 15 residues long. V lost 1 base, J lost 3 bases, and 10 bases lay in between. For the CDR3, the DNA is TGTGCCAGCAGCTTAGGTTACGGGGGCTACAATGAGCAGTTCTTC. It encodes CASSLGYGGYNEQFF.

The chain joins TRBV20-1 to TRBJ1-3; the match to TRBD1 covers 9 bases. The CDR3 is 16 residues long. Germline V lookup: CDR1 DFQATT, CDR2 SNEGSKA (reference sequence). Unmatched junction bases numbered 9, after V lost 3 bases and J lost 3 bases. CDR3 in amino acids: CSASDGQGIGGNTIYF. For the CDR3, the DNA is TGCAGTGCTAGTGACGGACAGGGGATCGGTGGAAACACCATATATTTT.

The J gene is TRBJ1-3, the V gene TRBV10-3; TRBD1 agrees at 7 bases. CDR1 ENHRY and CDR2 SYGVKD come from the germline V gene. Losses at the gene ends were 6 bases for V and 4 bases for J; bases not matched to a gene: 3. This CDR3 contains 13 residues. The CDR3 spells CAISGTAGNTIYF. The CDR3 nucleotides are TGTGCCATCAGCGGGACAGCCGGAAACACCATATATTTT.

This clone has just a few counts. The chain links TRBV5-1 to TRBJ1-6, with D tentatively TRBD1 (6 bases). The CDR3 contains 15 residues. Germline values: CDR1 SGHRS, CDR2 YFSETQ. V lost 0 bases and J 6 bases, leaving 10 bases between the germline ends. DNA of the CDR3: TGCGCCAGCAGCTTGGACGGACAGATTAATTCACCCCTCCACTTT. This encodes CASSLDGQINSPLHF.

The V and J genes are TRBV2 and TRBJ2-1; the match to TRBD2 covers 9 bases. The trim removed 6 bases at V and 5 bases at J, leaving 5 bases unmatched. Germline V CDR1 and CDR2: SNHLY, FYNNEI. The CDR3 totals 14 residues. CDR3 DNA sequence: TGTGCCAGCAGGCGGGGGGGGCCTAACAATGAGCAGTTCTTC. Residues: CASRRGGPNNEQFF.

The gene calls are TRBV15 and TRBJ1-3; 10 nucleotides line up with TRBD1. This CDR3 contains 18 residues. CDR1 LNHNV and CDR2 YYDKDF come from the germline V gene (reference sequence). V shed 6 bases, J shed 0 bases, and the junction held 11 bases outside the gene matches. CDR3 nucleotides: TGTGCCACCAGACCCGGGACAGGGGAGTTTTCCTCTGGAAACACCATATATTTT. It translates to CATRPGTGEFSSGNTIYF.

This sequence joins TRBV13 and TRBJ1-2; 7 bases line up with TRBD1. The CDR3 is 14 amino acids. The J segment lost 0 bases and the V segment lost 5 bases, leaving 3 bases of the junction unmatched. Looked up from germline, CDR1 is PRHDT and CDR2 is FYEKMQ (reference sequence). CDR3 loop: CASSPGQANYGYTF. Written as DNA, the CDR3 is TGTGCCAGCAGCCCTGGACAGGCTAACTATGGCTACACCTTC.

The chain uses TRBV28 and TRBJ1-2; tentatively, D is TRBD1 (6 bases). Germline V gene data show CDR1 as MDHEN and CDR2 as SYDVKM. The CDR3 has 15 residues. Trimming cost V 6 bases and J 2 bases, with 16 bases left between them. In DNA, the CDR3 is TGTGCCAGCAGCTCAGGGGTGGTTACCAACTATGGCTACACCTTC. Protein sequence: CASSSGVVTNYGYTF.

The chain's CDR3 is CAWRRDNSPLHF. The CDR3 DNA reads as TGTGCCTGGAGGCGGGATAATTCACCCCTCCACTTT. J is TRBJ1-6 and V is TRBV30; D ambiguous. The CDR3 contains 12 residues. CDR1 is GTSNPN and CDR2 is SVGIG in the germline V gene (reference sequence). The V end was cut by 3 bases, the J end by 5 bases, with 5 bases between.

Only one count was recorded for this clone. This chain's CDR3 is CASSLSGGTDTQYF. DNA of the CDR3: TGTGCCAGCAGTCTTAGCGGGGGCACAGATACGCAGTATTTT. V usage is TRBV28 and J usage is TRBJ2-3, with 8 bases aligning to TRBD2. This CDR3 comprises 14 residues. V dropped 5 bases and J dropped 1; count of bases not matched to a gene: 2. Germline V gives CDR1 MDHEN, CDR2 SYDVKM.

V is TRBV3-1 (or the pseudogene TRBV3-2) and J is TRBJ2-1, with 14 bases fitting TRBD2. Germline V CDR1 and CDR2: LGHDT, YNNKEL (reference sequence). The CDR3 runs 17 residues. With V trimmed by 0 bases and J by 6 bases, 4 bases remained unmatched. The CDR3 sequence: CASSQDPGLAGVNEQFF. The CDR3 DNA follows: TGTGCCAGCAGCCAAGATCCGGGACTAGCGGGGGTCAATGAGCAGTTCTTC.

The chain combines TRBV19 with TRBJ1-1; 9 nucleotides line up with TRBD1. This CDR3 has 12 amino acids. The germline gives CDR1 LNHDA, CDR2 SQIVND (reference sequence). V gave up 6 bases and J gave up 6 bases; unmatched junction bases: 2. The CDR3 sequence is CASRRQGAEAFF. The CDR3 region has the DNA TGTGCCAGTAGGCGACAGGGGGCTGAAGCTTTCTTT.

This CDR3 reads CASKSQGDTEAFF. The CDR3 DNA sequence: TGTGCCAGCAAGTCACAGGGGGACACTGAAGCTTTCTTT. The V gene is TRBV25-1, the J gene TRBJ1-1; TRBD1 agrees at 8 bases. Germline CDR1 and CDR2: MGHDK and SYGVNS. The length of the CDR3 is 13 residues. Unmatched junction bases numbered 4, after V lost 7 bases and J lost 3 bases.

As DNA, the CDR3 is TGTGCCAGCAGTACAGGGTATGAGACCCAGTACTTC. It encodes CASSTGYETQYF. J is TRBJ2-5 and V is TRBV12-3 or TRBV12-4; a weak D match, TRBD1 (6 bases). CDR3 length: 12 residues. V was shortened by 5 bases and J by 5 bases, with 9 bases between the two germline ends.

The chain carries TRBV6-5 and TRBJ1-6; D is unresolved. Deletions cut 7 bases from V and 3 bases from J, with 13 bases between. The V gene's germline CDR1 is MNHEY and CDR2 SVGAGI. The CDR3 spans 15 residues. The CDR3 nucleotides read TGTGCCAGCACCTTTGGAGGGAACTATAATTCACCCCTCCACTTT. This codes for CASTFGGNYNSPLHF.

The chain combines TRBV6-1 with TRBJ1-5; D uncertain. This CDR3 is 13 amino acids long. The germline gives CDR1 MNHNS, CDR2 SASEGT. The V gene lost 1 base and the J gene lost 5 bases, with 6 bases spanning the gap. CDR3 DNA sequence: TGTGCCAGCAGTGAAGACGGGTATCAGCCCCAGCATTTT. As protein: CASSEDGYQPQHF.

This clone has a handful of counts. The chain is built from TRBV27 and TRBJ2-7, with D maybe TRBD1 (6 bases). CDR3 length: 12 residues. Between the trimmed V and J ends, which lost 7 bases and 1 base, there was a span of 8 bases. Looked up from germline, CDR1 is MNHEY and CDR2 is SMNVEV (reference sequence). The CDR3 sequence: CASTTGSYEQYV. CDR3 coding DNA: TGTGCCAGCACAACAGGGTCCTACGAGCAGTACGTC.

Here the CDR3 DNA reads TGTGCCAGCAGCCAGGGGGCCTTCCGGGGAAACACCATATATTTT. Residues: CASSQGAFRGNTIYF. The chain recombines TRBV14 with TRBJ1-3; the D gene is possibly TRBD1 (6 bases). Trimming cost V 3 bases and J 4 bases, with 13 bases left between them. CDR3 length: 15 amino acids. CDR1 and CDR2 (germline): SGHDN, FVKESK.